This T cell receptor (beta chain) was captured in a study of CD8+CD57+ T cells in acquired aplastic anemia. General study results and limits: About 30 was the count of CD8+ CDR3 sequences that patients shared with controls.

Using genomic DNA as the template, TCR beta VDJ and CDR3 profiling was carried out. Each CDR3 protein gets one entry after TCRdb re-called the reads with MiXCR. The data show over 250,000 distinct CDR3 sequences, with roughly 61% seen just once and 1% to 1.5% held by the top ten. The V segment lost 8 bases and the J segment 4 bases; nucleotides outside the gene matches: 12. This CDR3 has 17 amino acids. Germline-derived CDR1 and CDR2 are SGHTA and FQGTGA. For sequencing, patients were chosen who had shown expansion of CD8+CD57+ cells by flow cytometry. With respect to this clonotype: The antigen is not known.

This chain joins TRBV7-3 and TRBJ1-5; 12 bases match TRBD1. Sample: sorted CD4+, CD8+, or CD8+CD57+ T cells (not recorded which) from PBMCs. The sequence was collected from a human donor with aplastic anemia. The CDR3 sequence is CASSLGQGAGKNQPQHF. CDR3 sequence (DNA): TGTGCCAGCTCACTGGGACAGGGGGCCGGTAAGAATCAGCCCCAGCATTTT.